The T cell receptor (beta chain) described here comes from a study of cytomegalovirus exposure and HLA in healthy donors. The repertoire was sequenced with immunoSEQ multiplex PCR; TCRdb's copy has only in-frame clones and lacks some. Of some 67,000 clones in the sample, approximately 94% were seen once. The junction had 14 bases not matched to a gene; V was cut back by 1 base and J by 5 bases. Per germline, CDR1 MGHRA and CDR2 YSYEKL. The CDR3 sequence is 18 residues long. Study findings and constraints: In a later analysis, first-cohort TCR clusters were found to tend to co-occur in the 120 or so validation repertoires. Some public TCRs appeared in many individuals, while most sequences were rare.

Of note for this clone: Its specificity is unknown.

Sequenced: PBMCs. The V gene is TRBV4-1, the J gene TRBJ2-5; 9 nucleotides match TRBD1. The clonotype was recovered from a woman younger than 35 in good health and CMV-seronegative. CDR3 residues: CASSQGPPPTGGFETQYF. The CDR3 bases are TGCGCCAGCAGCCAAGGGCCTCCTCCGACAGGGGGTTTCGAGACCCAGTACTTC.